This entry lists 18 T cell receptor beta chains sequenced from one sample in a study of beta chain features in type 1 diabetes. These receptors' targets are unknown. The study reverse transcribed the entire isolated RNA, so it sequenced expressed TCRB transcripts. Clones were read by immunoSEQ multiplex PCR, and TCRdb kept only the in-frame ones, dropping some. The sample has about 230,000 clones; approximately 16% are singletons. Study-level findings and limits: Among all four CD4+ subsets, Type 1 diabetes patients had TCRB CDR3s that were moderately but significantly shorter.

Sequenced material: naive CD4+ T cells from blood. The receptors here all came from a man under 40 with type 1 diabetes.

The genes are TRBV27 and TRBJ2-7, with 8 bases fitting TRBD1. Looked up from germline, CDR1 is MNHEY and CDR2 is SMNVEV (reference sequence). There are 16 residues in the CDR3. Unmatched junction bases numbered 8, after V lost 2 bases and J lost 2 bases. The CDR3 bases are TGTGCCAGCAGTTTAAAATGGACAGGGAGAGCCTACGAGCAGTACTTC. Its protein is CASSLKWTGRAYEQYF.

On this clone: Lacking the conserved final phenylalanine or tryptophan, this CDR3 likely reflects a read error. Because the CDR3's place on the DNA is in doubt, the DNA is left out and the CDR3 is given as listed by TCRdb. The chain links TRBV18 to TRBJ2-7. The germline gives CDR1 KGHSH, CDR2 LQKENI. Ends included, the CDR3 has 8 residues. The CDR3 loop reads CASSPRGI.

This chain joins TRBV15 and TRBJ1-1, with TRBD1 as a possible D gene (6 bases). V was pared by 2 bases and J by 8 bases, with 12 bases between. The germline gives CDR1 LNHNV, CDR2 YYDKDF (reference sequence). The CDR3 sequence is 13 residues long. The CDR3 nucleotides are TGTGCCACCAGCAGACAGCTCGGACAGGAAGCTTTCTTT. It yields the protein CATSRQLGQEAFF.

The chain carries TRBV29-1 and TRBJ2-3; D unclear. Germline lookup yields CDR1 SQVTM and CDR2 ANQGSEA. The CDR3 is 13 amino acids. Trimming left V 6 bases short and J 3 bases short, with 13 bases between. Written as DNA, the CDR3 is TGCAGCGTGTACGCGGAATGGACAGATACGCAGTATTTT. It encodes CSVYAEWTDTQYF.

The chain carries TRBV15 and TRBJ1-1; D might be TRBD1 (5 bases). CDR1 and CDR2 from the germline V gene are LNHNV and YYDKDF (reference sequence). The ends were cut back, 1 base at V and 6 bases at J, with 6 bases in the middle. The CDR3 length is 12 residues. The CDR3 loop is CATSRARAEAFF. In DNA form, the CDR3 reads TGTGCCACCAGCAGAGCCAGGGCTGAAGCTTTCTTT.

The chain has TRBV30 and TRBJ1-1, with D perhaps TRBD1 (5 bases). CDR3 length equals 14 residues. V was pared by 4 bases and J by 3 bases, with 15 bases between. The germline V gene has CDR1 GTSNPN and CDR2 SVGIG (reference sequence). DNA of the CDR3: TGTGCCTGGACCATCCCAGGGAGGGACACTGAAGCTTTCTTT. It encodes CAWTIPGRDTEAFF.

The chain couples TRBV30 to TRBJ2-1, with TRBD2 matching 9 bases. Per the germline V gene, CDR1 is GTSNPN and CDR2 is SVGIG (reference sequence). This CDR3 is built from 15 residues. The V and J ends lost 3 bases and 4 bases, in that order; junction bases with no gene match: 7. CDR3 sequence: CAWSPLAGLYNEQFF. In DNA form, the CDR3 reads TGTGCCTGGAGCCCACTAGCGGGCCTTTACAATGAGCAGTTCTTC.

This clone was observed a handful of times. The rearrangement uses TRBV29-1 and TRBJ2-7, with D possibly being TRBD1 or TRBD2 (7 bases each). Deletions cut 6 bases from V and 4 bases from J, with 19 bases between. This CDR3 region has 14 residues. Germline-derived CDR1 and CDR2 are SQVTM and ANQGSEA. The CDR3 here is CSVGTAEGGYEQYF. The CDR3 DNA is TGCAGCGTCGGGACAGCCGAGGGAGGGTACGAGCAGTACTTC.

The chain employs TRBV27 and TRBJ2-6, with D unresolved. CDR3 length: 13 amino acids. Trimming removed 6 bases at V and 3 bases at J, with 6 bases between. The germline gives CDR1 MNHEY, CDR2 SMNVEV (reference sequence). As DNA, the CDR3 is TGTGCCAGCAGGGTCCTTGGGGCCAACGTCCTGACTTTC. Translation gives CASRVLGANVLTF.

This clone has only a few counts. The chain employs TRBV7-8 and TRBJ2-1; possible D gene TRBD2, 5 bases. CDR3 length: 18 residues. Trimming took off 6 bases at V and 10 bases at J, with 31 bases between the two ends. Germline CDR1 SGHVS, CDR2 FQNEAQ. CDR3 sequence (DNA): TGTGCCAGCAGTCCCCGACCCCGGGCGCTAGCCTCGTTCGGGGAGCAGTTCTTC. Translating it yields CASSPRPRALASFGEQFF. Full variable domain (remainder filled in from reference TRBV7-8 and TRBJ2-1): GAGVSQSPRYKVAKRGQDVALRCDPISGHVSLFWYQQALGQGPEFLTYFQNEAQLDKSGLPSDRFFAERPEGSVSTLKIQRTQQEDSAVYLCASSPRPRALASFGEQFFGPGTRLTVL.

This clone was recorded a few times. In nucleotides, the CDR3 is TGTGCCAGCAGTACGGACAGGGCGGGCACCGGGGAGCTGTTTTTT. This gives the protein CASSTDRAGTGELFF. This sequence joins TRBV28 and TRBJ2-2; 8 nucleotides agree with TRBD1. Looked up from germline, CDR1 is MDHEN and CDR2 is SYDVKM. The CDR3 sequence is 15 residues long. V was clipped by 5 bases and J by 4 bases; unmatched bases: 6.

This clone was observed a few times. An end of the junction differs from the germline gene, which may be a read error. This chain's CDR3 is CASSSQLLPGQGSNEQYF. The DNA of the CDR3 is TGTGCTAGCAGCTCCCAACTCCTACCGGGACAGGGTTCTAACGAGCAGTACTTC. This chain joins TRBV7-7 and TRBJ2-7, with 9 bases aligning to TRBD1. The CDR3 length is 18 residues. Germline-derived CDR1 and CDR2 are SSHAT and FNYEAQ (reference sequence).

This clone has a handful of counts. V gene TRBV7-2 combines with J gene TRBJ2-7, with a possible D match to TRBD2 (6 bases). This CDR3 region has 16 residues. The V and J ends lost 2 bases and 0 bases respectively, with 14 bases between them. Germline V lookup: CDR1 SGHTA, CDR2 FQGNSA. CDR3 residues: CASSLSLARSSYEQYF. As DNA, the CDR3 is TGTGCCAGCAGCTTAAGCCTAGCGAGAAGCTCCTACGAGCAGTACTTC.

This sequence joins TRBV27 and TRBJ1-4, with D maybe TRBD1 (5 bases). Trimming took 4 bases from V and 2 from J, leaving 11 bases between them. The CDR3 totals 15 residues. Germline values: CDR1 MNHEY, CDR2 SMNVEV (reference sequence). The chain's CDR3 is CASSSLRATNEKLFF. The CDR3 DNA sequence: TGTGCCAGCAGTTCCCTCAGGGCGACTAATGAAAAACTGTTTTTT.

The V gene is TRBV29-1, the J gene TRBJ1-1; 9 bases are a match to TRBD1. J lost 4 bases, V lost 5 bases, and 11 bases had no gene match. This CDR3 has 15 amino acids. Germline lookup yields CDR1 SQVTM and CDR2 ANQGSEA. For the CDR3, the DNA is TGCAGCGTTCAACAGGGGGCGGGAGTAGGCACTGAAGCTTTCTTT. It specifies CSVQQGAGVGTEAFF.

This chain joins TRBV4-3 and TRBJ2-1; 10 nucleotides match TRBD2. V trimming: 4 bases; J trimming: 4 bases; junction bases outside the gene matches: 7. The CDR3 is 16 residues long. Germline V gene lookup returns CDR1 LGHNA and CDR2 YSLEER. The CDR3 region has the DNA TGCGCCAGCAGCCGCGTTAGCGGGAGGCCTTACAATGAGCAGTTCTTC. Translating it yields CASSRVSGRPYNEQFF.

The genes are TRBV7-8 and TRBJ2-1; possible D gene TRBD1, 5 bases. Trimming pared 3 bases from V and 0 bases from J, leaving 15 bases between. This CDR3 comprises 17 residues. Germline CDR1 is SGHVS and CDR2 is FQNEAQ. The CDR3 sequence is CASSLKMSRASYNEQFF. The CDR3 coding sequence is TGTGCCAGCAGCTTGAAAATGAGCAGGGCCTCCTACAATGAGCAGTTCTTC.

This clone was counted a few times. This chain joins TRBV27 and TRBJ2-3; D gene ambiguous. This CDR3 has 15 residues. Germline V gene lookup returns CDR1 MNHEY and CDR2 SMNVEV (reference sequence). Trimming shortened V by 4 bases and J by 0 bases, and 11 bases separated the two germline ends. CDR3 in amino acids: CASSSQTLSTDTQYF. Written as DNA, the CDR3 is TGTGCCAGCAGTTCCCAGACCCTGAGCACAGATACGCAGTATTTT.